These 11 T cell receptor beta chains were all obtained from the same sample, sequenced in a study of T cell responses to AZD1222 COVID-19 vaccine. Assay: immunoSEQ multiplex PCR; the TCRdb copy retains only in-frame clones and omits some. The profile shows about 81,000 clones, 70% to 90% of them singletons. The specimen comprised peripheral blood, sampled 28 days after the second AZD1222 dose. The receptors here all came from an adult who received the AZD1222 COVID-19 vaccine.

The V and J genes are TRBV5-1 and TRBJ2-7, with D unresolved. The CDR3 has 16 residues. Germline V CDR1 and CDR2: SGHRS, YFSETQ. V was trimmed by 2 bases and J by 1 base, leaving 16 bases between them. This CDR3 is CASSFGNARLSYEQYF. DNA for the CDR3: TGCGCCAGCAGCTTTGGGAATGCCCGCCTTTCCTACGAGCAGTACTTC.

In this sample, this clone turned up a few times. The V call is TRBV11-2, the J call TRBJ1-5; 9 positions agree with TRBD1. V shed 5 bases and J 4 bases; nucleotides not matched to a gene: 6. The CDR3 runs to 15 residues. Germline loops: CDR1 SGHAT, CDR2 FQNNGV. Here the CDR3 reads CASSQGQGGNQPQHF. DNA of the CDR3: TGTGCCAGCAGCCAGGGACAGGGAGGGAATCAGCCCCAGCATTTT.

The chain is built from TRBV5-8 and TRBJ2-2; no reliable D call. Germline V gene sequence: CDR1 SGHTS, CDR2 YDEGEE. This CDR3 has 11 amino acids. V gave up 5 bases and J gave up 7 bases, with 6 bases separating them. CDR3 DNA sequence: TGTGCCAGCAGGAAAAACGGGGAGCTGTTTTTT. Translating it yields CASRKNGELFF.

J is TRBJ1-1 and V is TRBV6-2 or TRBV6-3; tentatively, D is TRBD1 (5 bases). The CDR3 loop spans 15 amino acids. The V end was cut by 2 bases, the J end by 5 bases, with 15 bases between. Germline V CDR1 and CDR2: MNHEY, SVGEGT. CDR3 sequence reads: CASSYPRSRGTEAFF. The CDR3 DNA reads as TGTGCCAGCAGTTACCCGAGATCACGGGGGACTGAAGCTTTCTTT.

The genes are TRBV30 and TRBJ2-5; the match to TRBD2 covers 10 bases. The CDR3 totals 15 residues. With V trimmed by 0 bases and J by 3 bases, 4 bases remained unmatched. CDR1 is GTSNPN, CDR2 SVGIG, per germline (reference sequence). The CDR3, as DNA: TGTGCCTGGAGTGTTGGGCTAGCGGGAGAAGAGACCCAGTACTTC. Its translation: CAWSVGLAGEETQYF.

This clone was seen a single time. The chain employs TRBV5-1 and TRBJ2-7; tentatively, D is TRBD1 (6 bases). CDR3 length equals 14 residues. V was clipped by 4 bases and J by 2 bases, with 13 bases between them. Germline CDR1 reads SGHRS; CDR2 reads YFSETQ. The CDR3 coding sequence is TGCGCCAGCAGCCAGGACAGCGCAGCCTACGAGCAGTACTTC. This translates into CASSQDSAAYEQYF.

This sequence joins TRBV27 and TRBJ2-7, with TRBD2 matching over 13 bases. This CDR3 is built from 16 residues. V lost 0 bases to trimming and J lost 4 bases; unmatched junction nucleotides: 3. Germline values: CDR1 MNHEY, CDR2 SMNVEV (reference sequence). The CDR3 DNA follows: TGTGCCAGCAGTTTATCGGCGACTAGCGGGGGGTACGAGCAGTACTTC. Its protein is CASSLSATSGGYEQYF.

CDR3 sequence reads: CASSLYMAEGVEQFF. DNA for the CDR3: TGCGCCAGCAGCTTGTATATGGCGGAAGGTGTTGAGCAGTTCTTC. V gene TRBV5-1 combines with J gene TRBJ2-1; the D is unclear. Trimming removed 1 base at V and 9 bases at J, with 17 bases between. This CDR3 has 15 amino acids. Germline assignment: CDR1 SGHRS and CDR2 YFSETQ.

The J gene is TRBJ2-7, the V gene TRBV20-1; 9 bases fit TRBD1. CDR1 DFQATT and CDR2 SNEGSKA come from the germline V gene (reference sequence). Losses at the gene ends were 3 bases for V and 3 bases for J; bases not matched to a gene: 9. The CDR3 is 15 residues long. CDR3 region: CSASSQDRGYYEQYF. The CDR3 DNA is TGCAGTGCTAGTTCCCAGGACAGGGGATACTACGAGCAGTACTTC.

The rearrangement joins TRBV7-2 to TRBJ1-6; possible D gene TRBD1, 6 bases. Germline V CDR1 and CDR2: SGHTA, FQGNSA. Trimming left V 5 bases short and J 7 bases short, with 18 bases between. The CDR3 sequence is 16 residues long. CDR3 protein: CASSNRYRDGNSPLHF. In DNA, the CDR3 is TGTGCCAGCAGCAACCGATACAGGGACGGGAATTCACCCCTCCACTTT.

The rearrangement links TRBV7-9 to TRBJ1-5; TRBD1 might be the D (5 bases). The V gene lost 5 bases and the J gene lost 3 bases, with 11 bases spanning the gap. Germline V CDR1 and CDR2: SEHNR, FQNEAQ (reference sequence). This CDR3 spans 14 amino acids. CDR3 protein: CASSPGTVNQPQHF. As DNA, the CDR3 is TGTGCCAGCAGCCCAGGGACGGTCAATCAGCCCCAGCATTTT. The full variable domain, rest sourced from reference TRBV7-9 and TRBJ1-5, is DTGVSQNPRHKITKRGQNVTFRCDPISEHNRLYWYRQTLGQGPEFLTYFQNEAQLEKSRLLSDRFSAERPKGSFSTLEIQRTEQGDSAMYLCASSPGTVNQPQHFGDGTRLSIL.